The clone carrying this T cell receptor (beta chain) was picked up a small number of times. Its antigen is currently unknown. PCR was performed a second time for 7 to 11 cycles using a sample-barcoded 5' primer and a J-beta primer mix. Each cDNA molecule carried a tag from a template-switch adaptor that contained 12 random nucleotides. TCRdb independently ran MiXCR on the 5' RACE reads; one entry per CDR3 protein. The sample lists about 590,000 distinct CDR3 sequences, approximately 30% seen once, with 15% to 17% in the top ten. The data are from a study of blood T cells in healthy people across ages. Turning to the study itself: Template switching picked up about one barcoded beta molecule for each two T cells. Study outcomes and limitations: Because donor CMV status was unknown, expanded clonotype changes were possibly confounded.

Per sample, no less than 5.5 micrograms of total RNA were extracted. J gave up 6 bases and V 5 bases, and 6 bases lay outside the gene matches. CDR3 size: 14 residues. Per germline, CDR1 MNHEY and CDR2 SMNVEV (reference sequence). The rearrangement links TRBV27 to TRBJ1-5; TRBD1 aligns across 8 bases. The clonotype was recovered from an elderly woman in good health. Source material: blood. CDR3 bases: TGTGCCAGCAGTGACAGGGGCGTAGTTCAGCCCCAGCATTTT. It specifies CASSDRGVVQPQHF.